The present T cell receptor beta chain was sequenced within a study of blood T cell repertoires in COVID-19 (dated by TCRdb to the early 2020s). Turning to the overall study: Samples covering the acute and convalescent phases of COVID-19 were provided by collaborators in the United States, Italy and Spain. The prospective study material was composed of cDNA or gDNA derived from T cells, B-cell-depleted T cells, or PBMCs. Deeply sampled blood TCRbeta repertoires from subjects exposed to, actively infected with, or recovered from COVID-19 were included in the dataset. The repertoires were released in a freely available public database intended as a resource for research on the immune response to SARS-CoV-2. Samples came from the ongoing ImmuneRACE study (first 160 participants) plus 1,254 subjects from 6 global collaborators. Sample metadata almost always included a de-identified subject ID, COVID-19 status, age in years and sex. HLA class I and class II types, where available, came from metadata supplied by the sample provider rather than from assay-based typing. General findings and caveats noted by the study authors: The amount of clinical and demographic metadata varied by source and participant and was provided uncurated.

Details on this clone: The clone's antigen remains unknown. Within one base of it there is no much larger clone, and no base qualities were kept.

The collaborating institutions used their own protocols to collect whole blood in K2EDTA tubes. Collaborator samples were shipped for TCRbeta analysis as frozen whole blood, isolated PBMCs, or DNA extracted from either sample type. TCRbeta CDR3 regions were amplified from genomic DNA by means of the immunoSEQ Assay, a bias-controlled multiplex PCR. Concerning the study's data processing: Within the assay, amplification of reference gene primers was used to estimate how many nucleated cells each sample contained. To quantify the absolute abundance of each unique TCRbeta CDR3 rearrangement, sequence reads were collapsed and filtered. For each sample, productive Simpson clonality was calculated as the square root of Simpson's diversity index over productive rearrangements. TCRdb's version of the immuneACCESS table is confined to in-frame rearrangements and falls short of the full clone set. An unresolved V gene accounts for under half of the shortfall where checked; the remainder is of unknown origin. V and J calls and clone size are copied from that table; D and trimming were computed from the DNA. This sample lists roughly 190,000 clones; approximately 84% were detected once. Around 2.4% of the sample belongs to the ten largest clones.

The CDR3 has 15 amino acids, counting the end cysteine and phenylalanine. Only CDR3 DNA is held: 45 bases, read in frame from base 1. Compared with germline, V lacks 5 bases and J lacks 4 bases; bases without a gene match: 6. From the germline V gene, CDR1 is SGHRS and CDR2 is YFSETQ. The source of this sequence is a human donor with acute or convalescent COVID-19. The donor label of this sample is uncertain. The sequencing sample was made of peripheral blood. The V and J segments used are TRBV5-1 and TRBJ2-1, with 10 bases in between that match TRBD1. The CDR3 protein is CASRIGTGDYNEQFF. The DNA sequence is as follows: TGCGCCAGCAGAATCGGGACAGGGGATTACAATGAGCAGTTCTTC.